A selection of T cell receptor beta chains follows, all from one sample in a study of shared clonotypes between healthy human individuals. The protocol was immunoSEQ multiplex PCR, while the TCRdb copy is restricted to in-frame clones and leaves out a portion. Of roughly 2,000,000 clones listed, around 96% were seen once; the top ten hold less than 1.5%. Sequencing was performed on naive CD8+ T cells sorted from blood. These receptors were collected from a man aged 18 to 35 in good health. Each CDR3 is given with its conserved first and last residue.

j_gene: TRBJ2-7; v_gene: TRBV19; CDR3aa: CASLGTSGTEQYF
j_gene: TRBJ2-1; v_gene: TRBV19; CDR3aa: CASSIWRESYNEQFF
j_gene: TRBJ1-1; v_gene: TRBV10-3; CDR3aa: CAISPHEDTEAFF
j_gene: TRBJ2-7; v_gene: TRBV6-1; CDR3aa: CASSGGGPRYEQYF
j_gene: TRBJ1-1; v_gene: TRBV5-1; CDR3aa: CASSLGRTNMNTEAFF
j_gene: TRBJ2-1; v_gene: TRBV6-1; CDR3aa: CASSESRPNEQFF
j_gene: TRBJ1-6; v_gene: TRBV15; CDR3aa: CATSIGQGNSPLHF
j_gene: TRBJ2-7; v_gene: TRBV28; CDR3aa: CASSLRGQGDEQYF
j_gene: TRBJ2-7; v_gene: TRBV6-6; CDR3aa: CASSPGNSYEQYF
j_gene: TRBJ2-7; v_gene: TRBV19; CDR3aa: CASSTGPGYEQYF
j_gene: TRBJ2-7; v_gene: TRBV5-1; CDR3aa: CASSTVFGQGISSYEQYF
j_gene: TRBJ1-2; v_gene: TRBV6-5; CDR3aa: CAGQGTSYGYTF
j_gene: TRBJ1-6; v_gene: TRBV5-6; CDR3aa: CASSLGRLQSAISPLHF
j_gene: TRBJ1-2; v_gene: TRBV27; CDR3aa: CASSLSPNWGNYGYTF
j_gene: TRBJ2-5; v_gene: TRBV2; CDR3aa: CASTKPGTSTQETQYF
j_gene: TRBJ1-5; v_gene: TRBV30; CDR3aa: CAWSYPGTEVNQPQHF
j_gene: TRBJ2-1; v_gene: TRBV9; CDR3aa: CASSVDLAGGANEQFF
j_gene: TRBJ1-4; v_gene: TRBV5-1; CDR3aa: CASSLVGSATNEKLFF
j_gene: TRBJ2-3; v_gene: TRBV13; CDR3aa: CASSLISDTQYF
j_gene: TRBJ1-4; v_gene: TRBV11-2; CDR3aa: CASFPGSGTGNEKLFF
j_gene: TRBJ2-7; v_gene: TRBV18; CDR3aa: CASSSLADLPYEQYF
j_gene: TRBJ2-7; v_gene: TRBV5-1; CDR3aa: CASSPGLAGMGYYEQYF
j_gene: TRBJ2-3; v_gene: TRBV6-5; CDR3aa: CASSYSIEADTQYF
j_gene: TRBJ1-1; v_gene: TRBV19; CDR3aa: CASSWDGMNTEAFF
j_gene: TRBJ2-7; v_gene: TRBV7-6; CDR3aa: CASSLAGGYEQYF
j_gene: TRBJ2-2; v_gene: TRBV7-9; CDR3aa: CASSRAGAITGELFF
j_gene: TRBJ2-5; v_gene: TRBV13; CDR3aa: CASSLQRTETQYF
j_gene: TRBJ2-7; v_gene: TRBV6-5; CDR3aa: CASSYQDSYEQYF
j_gene: TRBJ1-3; v_gene: TRBV6-1; CDR3aa: CASSEFGPGLREMSSGNTIYF
j_gene: TRBJ2-7; v_gene: TRBV4-1; CDR3aa: CASSHRTSGSYEQYF
j_gene: TRBJ1-2; v_gene: TRBV29-1; CDR3aa: CSVEGTGDYGYTF
j_gene: TRBJ1-3; v_gene: TRBV9; CDR3aa: CASSVRPDPTSSGNTIYF
j_gene: TRBJ1-6; v_gene: TRBV7-9; CDR3aa: CASSFIVGPNSPLHF
j_gene: TRBJ2-1; v_gene: TRBV29-1; CDR3aa: CSLKGTSTGSYNEQFF
j_gene: TRBJ2-7; v_gene: TRBV6-6; CDR3aa: CASRSPGQGAYEQYF
j_gene: TRBJ2-7; v_gene: TRBV5-6; CDR3aa: CASRNWESGVYEQYF
j_gene: TRBJ2-7; v_gene: TRBV20-1; CDR3aa: CSALYQDEQYF
j_gene: TRBJ2-5; v_gene: TRBV13; CDR3aa: CASSPRLAGAKETQYF
j_gene: TRBJ2-3; v_gene: TRBV7-2; CDR3aa: CASSSGTALWDTQYF
j_gene: TRBJ2-1; v_gene: TRBV10-1; CDR3aa: CASSESILGLDNEQFF
j_gene: TRBJ2-3; v_gene: TRBV4-3; CDR3aa: CASSQDPREMGTDTQYF
j_gene: TRBJ2-7; v_gene: TRBV4-3; CDR3aa: CASSQVQSGAYEQYF
j_gene: TRBJ1-2; v_gene: TRBV6-5; CDR3aa: CASRGTGLYGYTF
j_gene: TRBJ2-7; v_gene: TRBV15; CDR3aa: CATSRELWQGSGNMHF
j_gene: TRBJ2-1; v_gene: TRBV2; CDR3aa: CASTLLATSYNEQFF
j_gene: TRBJ2-2; v_gene: TRBV6-5; CDR3aa: CASSDRGHTGELFF
j_gene: TRBJ2-5; v_gene: TRBV7-9; CDR3aa: CASSLVSGLKETQYF